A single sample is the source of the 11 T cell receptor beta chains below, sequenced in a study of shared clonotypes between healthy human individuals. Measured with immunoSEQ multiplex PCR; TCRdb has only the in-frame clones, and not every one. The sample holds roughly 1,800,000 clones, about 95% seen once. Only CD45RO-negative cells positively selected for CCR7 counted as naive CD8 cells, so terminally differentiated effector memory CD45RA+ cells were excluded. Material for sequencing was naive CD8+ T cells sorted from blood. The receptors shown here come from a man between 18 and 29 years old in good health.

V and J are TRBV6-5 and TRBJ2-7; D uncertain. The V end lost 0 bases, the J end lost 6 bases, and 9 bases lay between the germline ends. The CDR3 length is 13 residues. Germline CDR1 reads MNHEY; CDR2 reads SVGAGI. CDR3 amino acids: CASSYSPWIEQYF. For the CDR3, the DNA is TGTGCCAGCAGTTACTCCCCTTGGATCGAGCAGTACTTC.

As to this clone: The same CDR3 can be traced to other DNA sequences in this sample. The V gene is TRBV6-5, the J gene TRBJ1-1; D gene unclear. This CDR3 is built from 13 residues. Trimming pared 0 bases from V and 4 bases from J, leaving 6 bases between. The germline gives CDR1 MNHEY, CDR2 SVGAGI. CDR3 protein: CASSYSRVTEAFF. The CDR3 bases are TGTGCCAGCAGTTACTCGCGCGTCACTGAAGCTTTCTTT.

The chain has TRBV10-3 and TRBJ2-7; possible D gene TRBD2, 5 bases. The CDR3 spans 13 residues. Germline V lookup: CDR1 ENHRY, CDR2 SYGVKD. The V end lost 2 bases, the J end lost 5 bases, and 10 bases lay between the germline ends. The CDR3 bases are TGTGCCATCAGTGAGACGGGGTCGGACGAGCAGTACTTC. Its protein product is CAISETGSDEQYF.

The CDR3 region has the DNA TGTGCCAGCAGTCCGGGACTAGCGGTCCACGAGCAGTACTTC. This translates into CASSPGLAVHEQYF. The rearrangement uses TRBV6-5 and TRBJ2-7; 11 bases line up with TRBD2. J gave up 5 bases and V 5 bases, and 5 bases lay outside the gene matches. The germline V gene has CDR1 MNHEY and CDR2 SVGAGI. The CDR3 consists of 14 residues.

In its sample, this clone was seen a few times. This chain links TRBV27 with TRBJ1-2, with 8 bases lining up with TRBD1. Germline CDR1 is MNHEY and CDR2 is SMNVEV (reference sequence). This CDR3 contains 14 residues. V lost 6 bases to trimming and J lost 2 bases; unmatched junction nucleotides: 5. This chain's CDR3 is CASSPDRGNYGYTF. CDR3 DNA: TGTGCCAGCAGCCCCGACAGGGGAAACTATGGCTACACCTTC.

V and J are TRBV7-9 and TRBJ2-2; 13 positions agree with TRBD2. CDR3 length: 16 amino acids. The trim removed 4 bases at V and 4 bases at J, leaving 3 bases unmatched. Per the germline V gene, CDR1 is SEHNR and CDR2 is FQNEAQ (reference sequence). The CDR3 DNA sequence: TGTGCCAGCAGCTGGACTAGCGGGAGTGGCACCGGGGAGCTGTTTTTT. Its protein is CASSWTSGSGTGELFF. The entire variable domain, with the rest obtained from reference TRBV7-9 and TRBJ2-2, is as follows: DTGVSQNPRHKITKRGQNVTFRCDPISEHNRLYWYRQTLGQGPEFLTYFQNEAQLEKSRLLSDRFSAERPKGSFSTLEIQRTEQGDSAMYLCASSWTSGSGTGELFFGEGSRLTVL.

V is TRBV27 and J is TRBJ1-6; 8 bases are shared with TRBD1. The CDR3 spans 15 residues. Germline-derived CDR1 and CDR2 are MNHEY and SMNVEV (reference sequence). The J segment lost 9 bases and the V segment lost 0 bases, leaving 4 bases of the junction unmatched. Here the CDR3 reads CASSLSAGGFSPLHF. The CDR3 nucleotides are TGTGCCAGCAGTTTATCAGCAGGGGGCTTTTCACCCCTCCACTTT.

The CDR3, as DNA: TGTGCCAGCAGCCTCATCGGGACGGACTATGGCTACACCTTC. It encodes CASSLIGTDYGYTF. The chain couples TRBV25-1 to TRBJ1-2, with D perhaps matching TRBD1 (5 bases). CDR3 length equals 14 residues. Trimming shortened V by 6 bases and J by 3 bases, and 14 bases separated the two germline ends. CDR1 is MGHDK and CDR2 is SYGVNS in the germline V gene.

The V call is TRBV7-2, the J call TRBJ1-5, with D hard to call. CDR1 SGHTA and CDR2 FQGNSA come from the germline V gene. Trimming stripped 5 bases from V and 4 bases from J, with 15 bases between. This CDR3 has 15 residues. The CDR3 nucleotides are TGTGCCAGCAGCCTATTGGAGGGTCTAAATCAGCCCCAGCATTTT. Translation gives CASSLLEGLNQPQHF.

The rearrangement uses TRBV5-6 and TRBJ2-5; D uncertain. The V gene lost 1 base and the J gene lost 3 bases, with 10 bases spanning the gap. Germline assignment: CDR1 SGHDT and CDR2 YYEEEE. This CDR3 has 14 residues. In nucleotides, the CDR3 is TGTGCCAGCAGCTTGTGGCCAGCTAAAGAGACCCAGTACTTC. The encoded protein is CASSLWPAKETQYF.

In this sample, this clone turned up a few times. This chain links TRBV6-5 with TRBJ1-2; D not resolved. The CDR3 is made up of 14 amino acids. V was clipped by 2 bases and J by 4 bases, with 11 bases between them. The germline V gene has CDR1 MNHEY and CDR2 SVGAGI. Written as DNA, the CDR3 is TGTGCCAGCAGTTACAATGGCAGGTCCTATGGCTACACCTTC. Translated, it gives CASSYNGRSYGYTF.